This TCR beta chain was documented in a study of blood T cell repertoires in COVID-19. Study information: Specimens from acute and convalescent COVID-19 originated in the United States, Italy and Spain. PBMCs, B-cell-depleted T cells, or T cells provided the cDNA or gDNA that made up the material.

Enrolment of Seattle patients took place during active infection, and they were followed longitudinally. Germline CDR1 SEHNR, CDR2 FQNEAQ (reference sequence). V gave up 4 bases and J gave up 5 bases, with 15 bases separating them. There are 15 residues in the CDR3. Original data processing: Estimates of nucleated cell counts were drawn from the amplification of reference gene primers. Profiled with immunoSEQ multiplex PCR; TCRdb holds only in-frame clones, not every one. V and J calls plus clone size are reproduced from that table; the DNA served to infer D and trimming. The sample yields almost 65,000 clones, 80% to 90% seen once.

J is TRBJ1-5 and V is TRBV7-9, with TRBD1 as a possible D gene (5 bases). Source material: peripheral blood. This TCR was sampled from a woman aged 60-75 years with COVID-19, enrolled during active disease. DNA for the CDR3: TGTGCCAGCAGCTCAGGTTCCGCAGGGTATCAGCCCCAGCATTTT. Protein: CASSSGSAGYQPQHF.